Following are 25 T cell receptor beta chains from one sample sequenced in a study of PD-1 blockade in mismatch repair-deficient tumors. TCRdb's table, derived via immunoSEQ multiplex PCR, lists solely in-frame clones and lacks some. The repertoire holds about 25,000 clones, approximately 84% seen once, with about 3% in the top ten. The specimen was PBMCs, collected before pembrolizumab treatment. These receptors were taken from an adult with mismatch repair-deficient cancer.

The CDR3: CASNSGSAETQYF. The CDR3 coding sequence is TGCGCCAGCAATAGCGGGTCCGCAGAGACCCAGTACTTC. V and J are TRBV5-1 and TRBJ2-5, with 7 bases lining up with TRBD2. The germline V gene encodes CDR1 SGHRS and CDR2 YFSETQ. This CDR3 has 13 residues. The ends lost 6 bases at V and 4 bases at J; junction bases unmatched: 6.

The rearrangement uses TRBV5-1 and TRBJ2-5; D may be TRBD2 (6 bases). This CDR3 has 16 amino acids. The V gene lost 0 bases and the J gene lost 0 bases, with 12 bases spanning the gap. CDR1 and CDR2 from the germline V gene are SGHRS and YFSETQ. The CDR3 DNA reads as TGCGCCAGCAGCTTGGGAAGCCTAGCGTACCAAGAGACCCAGTACTTC. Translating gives CASSLGSLAYQETQYF.

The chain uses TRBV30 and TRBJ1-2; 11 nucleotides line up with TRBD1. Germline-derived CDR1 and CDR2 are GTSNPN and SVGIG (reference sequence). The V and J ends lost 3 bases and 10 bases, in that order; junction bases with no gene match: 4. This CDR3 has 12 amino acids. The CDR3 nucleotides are TGTGCCTGGAGACCGGGACAGGGGGACTACACCTTC. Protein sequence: CAWRPGQGDYTF.

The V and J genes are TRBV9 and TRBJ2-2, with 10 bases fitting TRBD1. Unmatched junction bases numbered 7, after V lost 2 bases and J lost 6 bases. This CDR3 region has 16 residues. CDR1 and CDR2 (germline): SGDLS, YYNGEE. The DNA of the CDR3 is TGTGCCAGCAGCGTTTCCCTGGGGACAGGGGCCGGGGAGCTGTTTTTT. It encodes CASSVSLGTGAGELFF.

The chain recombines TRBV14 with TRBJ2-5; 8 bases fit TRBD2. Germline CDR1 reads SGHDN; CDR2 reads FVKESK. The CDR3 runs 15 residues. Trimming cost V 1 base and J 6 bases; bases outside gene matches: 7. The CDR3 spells CASSQVKRESKTQYF. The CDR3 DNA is TGTGCCAGCAGCCAAGTCAAGCGGGAGTCTAAGACCCAGTACTTC.

This CDR3 reads CASSLGITPSEQFF. Here the CDR3 DNA reads TGTGCCAGCAGCTTAGGTATCACTCCGTCTGAGCAGTTCTTC. The rearrangement links TRBV11-3 to TRBJ2-1, with D unclear. CDR3 size: 14 residues. Germline V gene lookup returns CDR1 SGHNT and CDR2 YENEEA. V shed 1 base and J shed 9 bases, with 13 bases lying between them.

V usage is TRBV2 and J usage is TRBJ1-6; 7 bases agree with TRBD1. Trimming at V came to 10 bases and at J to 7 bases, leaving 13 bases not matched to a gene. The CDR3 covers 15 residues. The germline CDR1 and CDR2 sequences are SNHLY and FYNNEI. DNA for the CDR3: TGTGCCATTACCCTGCCGGGACAGAGGAATTCACCCCTCCACTTT. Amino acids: CAITLPGQRNSPLHF.

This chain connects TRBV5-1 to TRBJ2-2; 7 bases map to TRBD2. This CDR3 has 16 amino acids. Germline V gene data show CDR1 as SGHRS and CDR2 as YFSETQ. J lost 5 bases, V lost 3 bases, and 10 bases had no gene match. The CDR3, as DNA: TGCGCCAGCAGCTATTTTGCGGGAGTCGGGACCGGGGAGCTGTTTTTT. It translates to CASSYFAGVGTGELFF.

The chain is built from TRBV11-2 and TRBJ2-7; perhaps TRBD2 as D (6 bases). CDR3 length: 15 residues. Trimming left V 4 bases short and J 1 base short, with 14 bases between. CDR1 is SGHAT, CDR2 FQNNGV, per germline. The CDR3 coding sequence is TGTGCCAGCAGCTCGCTCTTGGCGGGGTCCTACGAGCAGTACTTC. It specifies CASSSLLAGSYEQYF.

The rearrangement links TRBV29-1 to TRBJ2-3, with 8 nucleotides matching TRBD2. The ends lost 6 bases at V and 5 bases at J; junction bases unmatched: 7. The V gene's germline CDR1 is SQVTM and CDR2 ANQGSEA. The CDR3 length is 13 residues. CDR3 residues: CSVLGRGEDTQYF. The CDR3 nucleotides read TGCAGCGTCCTCGGGAGGGGGGAAGATACGCAGTATTTT.

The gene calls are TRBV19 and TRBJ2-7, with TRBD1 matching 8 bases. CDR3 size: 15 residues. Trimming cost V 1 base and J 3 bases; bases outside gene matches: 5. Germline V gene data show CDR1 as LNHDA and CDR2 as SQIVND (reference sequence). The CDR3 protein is CASSIATGGSYEQYF. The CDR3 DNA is TGTGCCAGTAGTATAGCAACAGGGGGTAGCTACGAGCAGTACTTC. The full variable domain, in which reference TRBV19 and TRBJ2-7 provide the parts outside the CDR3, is DGGITQSPKYLFRKEGQNVTLSCEQNLNHDAMYWYRQDPGQGLRLIYYSQIVNDFQKGDIAEGYSVSREKKESFPLTVTSAQKNPTAFYLCASSIATGGSYEQYFGPGTRLTVT.

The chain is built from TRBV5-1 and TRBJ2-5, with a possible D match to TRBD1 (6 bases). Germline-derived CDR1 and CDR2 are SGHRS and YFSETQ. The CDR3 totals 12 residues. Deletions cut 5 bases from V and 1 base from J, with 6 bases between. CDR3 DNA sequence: TGCGCCAGCAGGGACAGCCAAGAGACCCAGTACTTC. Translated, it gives CASRDSQETQYF.

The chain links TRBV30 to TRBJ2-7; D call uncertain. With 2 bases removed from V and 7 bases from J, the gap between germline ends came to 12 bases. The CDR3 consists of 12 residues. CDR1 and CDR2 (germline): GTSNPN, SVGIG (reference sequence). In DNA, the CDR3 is TGTGCCTGGAGTCTGGGTTTGAGGGAGCAGTACTTC. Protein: CAWSLGLREQYF. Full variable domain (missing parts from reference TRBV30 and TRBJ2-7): SQTIHQWPATLVQPVGSPLSLECTVEGTSNPNLYWYRQAAGRGLQLLFYSVGIGQISSEVPQNLSASRPQDRQFILSSKKLLLSDSGFYLCAWSLGLREQYFGPGTRLTVT.

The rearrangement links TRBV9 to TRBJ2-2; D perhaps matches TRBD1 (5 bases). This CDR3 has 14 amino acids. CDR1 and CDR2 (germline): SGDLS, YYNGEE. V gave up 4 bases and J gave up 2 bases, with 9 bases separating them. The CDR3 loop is CASSPQGNTGELFF. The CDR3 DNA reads TGTGCCAGCAGCCCCCAGGGCAACACCGGGGAGCTGTTTTTT.

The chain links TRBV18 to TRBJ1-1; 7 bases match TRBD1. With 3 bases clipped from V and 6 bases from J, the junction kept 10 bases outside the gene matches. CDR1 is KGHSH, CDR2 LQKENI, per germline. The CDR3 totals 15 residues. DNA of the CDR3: TGTGCCAGCTCACCTCCCCCCTACAGGGGCGCTGAAGCTTTCTTT. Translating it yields CASSPPPYRGAEAFF.

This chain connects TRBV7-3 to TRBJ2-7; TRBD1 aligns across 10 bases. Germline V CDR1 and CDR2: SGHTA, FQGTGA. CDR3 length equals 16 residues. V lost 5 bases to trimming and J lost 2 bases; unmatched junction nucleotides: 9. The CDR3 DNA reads TGTGCCAGCAGCCCCGATGCGGGGACAGGGGCCTACGAGCAGTACTTC. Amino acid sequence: CASSPDAGTGAYEQYF.

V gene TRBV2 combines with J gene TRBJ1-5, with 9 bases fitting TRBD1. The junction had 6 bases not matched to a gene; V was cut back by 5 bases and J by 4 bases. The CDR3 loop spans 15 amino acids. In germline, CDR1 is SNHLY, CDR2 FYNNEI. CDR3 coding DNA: TGTGCCAGCAGTCCCGACAGGGGGACTAATCAGCCCCAGCATTTT. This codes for CASSPDRGTNQPQHF.

DNA for the CDR3: TGTGCCAGCTCACCTCTACCCCCAACGAGCGGGGACAGCACAGATACGCAGTATTTT. It encodes CASSPLPPTSGDSTDTQYF. The chain carries TRBV18 and TRBJ2-3; 7 positions match TRBD2. The germline V gene has CDR1 KGHSH and CDR2 LQKENI. V was pared by 3 bases and J by 0 bases, with 15 bases of the junction left unmatched. The CDR3 covers 19 residues.

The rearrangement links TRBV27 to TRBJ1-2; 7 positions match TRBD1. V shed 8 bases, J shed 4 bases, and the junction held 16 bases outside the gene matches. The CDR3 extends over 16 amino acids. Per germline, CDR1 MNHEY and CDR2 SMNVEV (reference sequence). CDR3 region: CASGSITDRVFYGYTF. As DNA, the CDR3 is TGTGCCAGCGGATCGATCACAGACAGGGTCTTCTATGGCTACACCTTC.

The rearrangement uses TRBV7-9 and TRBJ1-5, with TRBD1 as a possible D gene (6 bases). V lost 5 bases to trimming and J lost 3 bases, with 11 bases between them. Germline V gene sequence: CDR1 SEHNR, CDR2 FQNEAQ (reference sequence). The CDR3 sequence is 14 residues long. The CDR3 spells CASSLGQSNQPQHF. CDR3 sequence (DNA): TGTGCCAGCAGCCTCGGACAGTCCAATCAGCCCCAGCATTTT.

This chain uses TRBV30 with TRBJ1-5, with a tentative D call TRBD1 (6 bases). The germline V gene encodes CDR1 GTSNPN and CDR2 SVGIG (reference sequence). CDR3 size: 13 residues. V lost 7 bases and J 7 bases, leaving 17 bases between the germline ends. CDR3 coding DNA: TGTGCCTCAAGTACAGGGTTGAGGCAGCCCCAGCATTTT. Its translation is CASSTGLRQPQHF.

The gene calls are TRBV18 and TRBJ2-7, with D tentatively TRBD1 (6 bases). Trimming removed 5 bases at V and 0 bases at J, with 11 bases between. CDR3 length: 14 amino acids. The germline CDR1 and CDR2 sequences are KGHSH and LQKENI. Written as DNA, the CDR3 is TGTGCCAGCTCAAAAGAGGACAGCTCCTACGAGCAGTACTTC. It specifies CASSKEDSSYEQYF.

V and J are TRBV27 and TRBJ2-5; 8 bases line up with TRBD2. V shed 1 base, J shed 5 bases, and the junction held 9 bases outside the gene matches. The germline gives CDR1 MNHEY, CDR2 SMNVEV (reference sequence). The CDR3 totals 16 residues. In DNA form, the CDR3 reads TGTGCCAGCAGTTTATTCGGGGGGGGAGTATGGGAGACCCAGTACTTC. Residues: CASSLFGGGVWETQYF.

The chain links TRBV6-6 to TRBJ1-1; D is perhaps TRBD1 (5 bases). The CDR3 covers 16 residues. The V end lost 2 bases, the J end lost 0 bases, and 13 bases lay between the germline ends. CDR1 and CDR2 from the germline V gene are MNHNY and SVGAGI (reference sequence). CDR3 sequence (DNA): TGTGCCAGCAGTTACGCCCCACAGGTGATGAACACTGAAGCTTTCTTT. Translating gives CASSYAPQVMNTEAFF.

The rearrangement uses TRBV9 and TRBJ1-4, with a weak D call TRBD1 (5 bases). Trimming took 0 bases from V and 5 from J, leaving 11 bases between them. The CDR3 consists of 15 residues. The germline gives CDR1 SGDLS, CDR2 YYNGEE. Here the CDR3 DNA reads TGTGCCAGCAGCGTAGTGGGCACAGGCAATGAAAAACTGTTTTTT. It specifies CASSVVGTGNEKLFF.